The 28 T cell receptor beta chains presented below share a single source sample, sequenced in a study of shared clonotypes between healthy human individuals. Clones were sequenced by immunoSEQ multiplex PCR, and TCRdb holds only the in-frame ones, with some missing. Of around 940,000 clones listed, approximately 76% are singletons. Sequencing input: memory CD4+ T cells sorted from blood. As to subset: CD45RA-negative fraction. The receptors were sampled from a man aged 18 to 30 in good health.

This chain joins TRBV5-6 and TRBJ2-1; 9 bases are shared with TRBD2. Losses at the gene ends were 0 bases for V and 7 bases for J; bases not matched to a gene: 8. From germline, CDR1 is SGHDT and CDR2 YYEEEE. The CDR3 has 16 amino acids. The chain's CDR3 is CASSLVLTSGVNEQFF. For the CDR3, the DNA is TGTGCCAGCAGCTTGGTTCTGACTAGCGGCGTTAATGAGCAGTTCTTC.

This chain uses TRBV5-1 with TRBJ2-5; possible D gene TRBD1, 6 bases. The V end lost 4 bases, the J end lost 2 bases, and 12 bases lay between the germline ends. The CDR3 sequence is 14 residues long. Germline V lookup: CDR1 SGHRS, CDR2 YFSETQ. The CDR3 region has the DNA TGCGCCAGCAGCGAACGAAGGGGGCAAGAGACCCAGTACTTC. Amino acid sequence: CASSERRGQETQYF. Drawing the rest from reference TRBV5-1 and TRBJ2-5, the complete variable domain is KAGVTQTPRYLIKTRGQQVTLSCSPISGHRSVSWYQQTPGQGLQFLFEYFSETQRNKGNFPGRFSGRQFSNSRSEMNVSTLELGDSALYLCASSERRGQETQYFGPGTRLLVL.

This clone was picked up one time. This rearrangement joins TRBV9 to TRBJ2-1; perhaps TRBD1 as D (5 bases). Germline V gives CDR1 SGDLS, CDR2 YYNGEE. V was cut by 3 bases and J by 7 bases, with 23 bases left in between. The CDR3 length is 17 residues. CDR3 region: CASSAPPGAHHRNEQFF. DNA of the CDR3: TGTGCCAGCAGCGCCCCCCCTGGGGCACATCATAGGAATGAGCAGTTCTTC.

V usage is TRBV7-2 and J usage is TRBJ2-1, with 12 bases matching TRBD2. CDR3 length: 15 amino acids. Per the germline V gene, CDR1 is SGHTA and CDR2 is FQGNSA. Losses at the gene ends were 4 bases for V and 8 bases for J; bases not matched to a gene: 6. This CDR3 reads CASSSSGRASDEQFF. CDR3 nucleotides: TGTGCCAGCAGCTCTAGCGGGAGGGCCAGTGATGAGCAGTTCTTC.

The rearrangement joins TRBV5-1 to TRBJ2-7; 12 bases agree with TRBD1. Trimming at V came to 3 bases and at J to 6 bases, leaving 4 bases not matched to a gene. Germline V gene lookup returns CDR1 SGHRS and CDR2 YFSETQ. This CDR3 is 14 amino acids long. The CDR3 is CASSSGQGAFEQYF. DNA of the CDR3: TGCGCCAGCAGCTCGGGACAGGGGGCCTTCGAGCAGTACTTC.

On this clone itself: Other nucleotide sequences from this sample produce the same CDR3. The genes are TRBV7-9 and TRBJ2-3; no reliable D call. The CDR3 length is 13 residues. Deletions cut 4 bases from V and 3 bases from J, with 8 bases between. The germline CDR1 and CDR2 sequences are SEHNR and FQNEAQ (reference sequence). The CDR3 here is CASSSRETDTQYF. CDR3 DNA: TGTGCCAGCAGCTCTAGGGAAACAGATACGCAGTATTTT.

V gene TRBV4-1 combines with J gene TRBJ2-5; TRBD2 matches at 14 bases. Germline assignment: CDR1 MGHRA and CDR2 YSYEKL. The trim removed 7 bases at V and 5 bases at J, leaving 6 bases unmatched. The CDR3 totals 15 residues. The DNA for the CDR3 is TGCGCCAGCACCTGGACTAGCGGGGGGTCTGAGACCCAGTACTTC. As protein: CASTWTSGGSETQYF.

This clone has at least ten counts. V is TRBV6-1 and J is TRBJ1-2, with 9 bases identical to TRBD1. The CDR3 spans 14 residues. Germline values: CDR1 MNHNS, CDR2 SASEGT. V lost 8 bases, J lost 3 bases, and 7 bases stayed unmatched. This CDR3 is CASETGTGYYGYTF. CDR3 bases: TGTGCCAGCGAAACCGGGACAGGGTACTATGGCTACACCTTC.

CDR3 in amino acids: CASGDRVRYEQYF. CDR3 coding DNA: TGTGCCAGCGGGGACAGGGTGAGGTACGAGCAGTACTTC. This chain joins TRBV2 and TRBJ2-7; 9 bases line up with TRBD1. V lost 8 bases, J lost 4 bases, and 6 bases stayed unmatched. Germline V CDR1 and CDR2: SNHLY, FYNNEI. This CDR3 comprises 13 residues. The full variable domain, its missing parts supplied by reference TRBV2 and TRBJ2-7, is EPEVTQTPSHQVTQMGQEVILRCVPISNHLYFYWYRQILGQKVEFLVSFYNNEISEKSEIFDDQFSVERPDGSNFTLKIRSTKLEDSAMYFCASGDRVRYEQYFGPGTRLTVT.

V and J are TRBV30 and TRBJ1-5; the match to TRBD1 covers 8 bases. Germline V gene lookup returns CDR1 GTSNPN and CDR2 SVGIG (reference sequence). V was pared by 6 bases and J by 5 bases, with 9 bases of the junction left unmatched. The CDR3 is 14 amino acids. DNA of the CDR3: TGTGCCTGCGAAGAAACAGGGGGAGATCAGCCCCAGCATTTT. Amino acids: CACEETGGDQPQHF.

With respect to this clone: The same CDR3 can be traced to other DNA sequences in this sample. The chain joins TRBV10-3 to TRBJ2-3, with no clear D. In germline, CDR1 is ENHRY, CDR2 SYGVKD. Trimming cost V 4 bases and J 4 bases, with 6 bases left between them. CDR3 length: 12 residues. CDR3 region: CAISGGADTQYF. CDR3 sequence (DNA): TGTGCCATCAGTGGTGGGGCAGATACGCAGTATTTT.

This clone was seen just once. The V call is TRBV5-4, the J call TRBJ2-3, with D hard to call. V lost 2 bases and J 4 bases, leaving 8 bases between the germline ends. The CDR3 is made up of 13 amino acids. CDR1 and CDR2 (germline): SGHNT, YYREEE (reference sequence). The CDR3 protein is CASSLKGPDTQYF. CDR3 DNA: TGTGCCAGCAGCTTAAAGGGCCCAGATACGCAGTATTTT. Based on the CDR3 plus reference TRBV5-4 and TRBJ2-3, the full variable domain is ETGVTQSPTHLIKTRGQQVTLRCSSQSGHNTVSWYQQALGQGPQFIFQYYREEENGRGNFPPRFSGLQFPNYSSELNVNALELDDSALYLCASSLKGPDTQYFGPGTRLTVL.

A single count supports this clone. This chain joins TRBV30 and TRBJ1-2; the match to TRBD1 covers 10 bases. CDR3 length: 14 residues. Looked up from germline, CDR1 is GTSNPN and CDR2 is SVGIG (reference sequence). The J segment lost 4 bases and the V segment lost 3 bases, leaving 5 bases of the junction unmatched. The CDR3 sequence: CAWRRQGAGYGYTF. The CDR3 DNA reads TGTGCCTGGAGGCGACAGGGGGCCGGCTATGGCTACACCTTC.

J is TRBJ1-2 and V is TRBV6-1, with a weak D call TRBD1 (5 bases). In germline, CDR1 is MNHNS, CDR2 SASEGT. CDR3 length equals 13 residues. The V gene lost 7 bases and the J gene lost 4 bases, with 13 bases spanning the gap. CDR3 protein: CASTEGRSYGYTF. CDR3 nucleotide sequence: TGTGCCAGCACCGAGGGACGGAGCTATGGCTACACCTTC.

This chain joins TRBV10-3 and TRBJ2-7, with 11 bases aligning to TRBD1. The CDR3 has 16 amino acids. Trimming took 3 bases from V and 0 from J; bases not matched to a gene: 4. Germline CDR1 ENHRY, CDR2 SYGVKD. The CDR3 loop is CAISDGTGGGSYEQYF. In nucleotides, the CDR3 is TGTGCCATCAGTGACGGGACAGGGGGGGGCTCCTACGAGCAGTACTTC.

V usage is TRBV10-2 and J usage is TRBJ2-2; D unresolved. This CDR3 is built from 14 residues. Germline-derived CDR1 and CDR2 are WSHSY and SAAADI. V was trimmed by 1 base and J by 1 base, leaving 4 bases between them. The CDR3 is CASSEYLNTGELFF. The CDR3 region has the DNA TGCGCCAGCAGTGAGTATCTGAACACCGGGGAGCTGTTTTTT.

This chain joins TRBV10-3 and TRBJ2-7, with 10 bases fitting TRBD2. The CDR3 is 14 amino acids. V lost 2 bases and J lost 7; bases outside the gene matches: 5. Looked up from germline, CDR1 is ENHRY and CDR2 is SYGVKD. This CDR3 is CAISESGGAQEQYF. CDR3 nucleotides: TGTGCCATCAGTGAGAGCGGGGGGGCCCAGGAGCAGTACTTC.

CDR3 residues: CASAPFAGNEQFF. CDR3 in DNA: TGTGCTAGTGCCCCTTTTGCGGGGAATGAGCAGTTCTTC. The V gene is TRBV12-5, the J gene TRBJ2-1; D may be TRBD2 (6 bases). Trimming cost V 7 bases and J 7 bases, with 14 bases left between them. The CDR3 sequence is 13 residues long. Per the germline V gene, CDR1 is LGHNT and CDR2 is FRNRAP.

V is TRBV6-5 and J is TRBJ1-2; D is ambiguous. V lost 5 bases, J lost 8 bases, and 21 bases lay in between. The CDR3 length is 15 residues. The germline V gene has CDR1 MNHEY and CDR2 SVGAGI. This chain's CDR3 is CASSASTAEMRGYTF. Here the CDR3 DNA reads TGTGCCAGCAGTGCGTCGACCGCGGAGATGAGAGGCTACACCTTC.

The chain is built from TRBV6-4 and TRBJ2-1, with 9 bases lining up with TRBD2. The CDR3 totals 19 residues. Losses at the gene ends were 5 bases for V and 7 bases for J; bases not matched to a gene: 21. Germline lookup yields CDR1 MRHNA and CDR2 SNTAGT. DNA of the CDR3: TGTGCCAGCAGTCCCCCCCGATATAGCGGGAGCGGGGGAGGGAATGAGCAGTTCTTC. Amino acid sequence: CASSPPRYSGSGGGNEQFF.

The V call is TRBV5-1, the J call TRBJ1-1, with D perhaps matching TRBD1 (6 bases). Trimming stripped 0 bases from V and 11 bases from J, with 14 bases between. Germline CDR1 and CDR2: SGHRS and YFSETQ. This CDR3 spans 13 amino acids. CDR3: CASSLEVAGAAFF. As DNA, the CDR3 is TGCGCCAGCAGCTTGGAGGTGGCGGGGGCGGCTTTCTTT.

The chain uses TRBV27 and TRBJ2-7; TRBD2 might be the D (6 bases). Looked up from germline, CDR1 is MNHEY and CDR2 is SMNVEV (reference sequence). CDR3 length: 14 amino acids. V was shortened by 2 bases and J by 0 bases, with 8 bases between the two germline ends. CDR3 amino acids: CASSLAGPSYEQYF. In DNA form, the CDR3 reads TGTGCCAGCAGTTTAGCGGGGCCCTCCTACGAGCAGTACTTC.

A word on this clone: Other nucleotide sequences in the sample specify the same CDR3. The V call is TRBV18, the J call TRBJ2-5, with D perhaps matching TRBD2 (6 bases). Per germline, CDR1 KGHSH and CDR2 LQKENI. The length of the CDR3 is 14 residues. Trimming removed 3 bases from V and 4 bases from J, with 12 bases in between. The CDR3 loop reads CASSPSTEGETQYF. The CDR3 DNA follows: TGTGCCAGCTCACCCTCGACGGAGGGAGAGACCCAGTACTTC.

V and J are TRBV15 and TRBJ2-1; the match to TRBD1 covers 11 bases. The CDR3 spans 15 residues. Losses at the gene ends were 7 bases for V and 9 bases for J; bases not matched to a gene: 11. Germline V gives CDR1 LNHNV, CDR2 YYDKDF (reference sequence). The CDR3 spells CATIPRPDRGREQFF. DNA of the CDR3: TGTGCCACCATCCCCCGGCCGGACAGGGGGCGTGAGCAGTTCTTC.

This clone was recorded once. V and J are TRBV5-4 and TRBJ2-5; 7 positions agree with TRBD1. The germline V gene has CDR1 SGHNT and CDR2 YYREEE (reference sequence). This CDR3 region has 14 residues. J was trimmed by 5 bases and V by 2 bases; bases with no gene match: 6. The CDR3 DNA reads TGTGCCAGCAGCTTCCGACAGGGTTCGGAGACCCAGTACTTC. This gives the protein CASSFRQGSETQYF. Full variable domain (remainder filled in from reference TRBV5-4 and TRBJ2-5): ETGVTQSPTHLIKTRGQQVTLRCSSQSGHNTVSWYQQALGQGPQFIFQYYREEENGRGNFPPRFSGLQFPNYSSELNVNALELDDSALYLCASSFRQGSETQYFGPGTRLLVL.

V gene TRBV11-2 combines with J gene TRBJ2-3; the D gene could be TRBD1 or TRBD2 (6 bases each). The CDR3 contains 14 residues. Between the trimmed V and J ends, which lost 1 base and 5 bases, there was a span of 10 bases. From germline, CDR1 is SGHAT and CDR2 FQNNGV. CDR3 bases: TGTGCCAGCAGCTTAGGAGGGGGGCAAGATACGCAGTATTTT. Its translation is CASSLGGGQDTQYF.

The gene calls are TRBV29-1 and TRBJ1-2, with TRBD1 matching 8 bases. V lost 7 bases, J lost 6 bases, and 4 bases stayed unmatched. CDR3 length: 11 amino acids. In germline, CDR1 is SQVTM, CDR2 ANQGSEA. In nucleotides, the CDR3 is TGCAGCGCAAGGACAGGGAATGGCTACACCTTC. Its protein is CSARTGNGYTF.

The V call is TRBV29-1, the J call TRBJ1-2; weak D call: TRBD1 (5 bases). V was cut by 4 bases and J by 4 bases, with 10 bases left in between. This CDR3 region has 12 residues. The germline V gene encodes CDR1 SQVTM and CDR2 ANQGSEA. Here the CDR3 reads CSVVSGGYGYTF. The CDR3 DNA sequence: TGCAGCGTTGTTTCCGGGGGCTATGGCTACACCTTC.